This is a list of T cell receptor beta chains from one sample in a study of T cell clones after liver transplantation. Only in-frame clones appear in the TCRdb table, and some are missing; sequencing was by immunoSEQ multiplex PCR. The sample contains tens of thousands of clones, less than 85% of which appear only once. Sequenced here: CD4+ T cells from blood, sampled at the 22-month timepoint. The receptors were gathered from a human patient who received a liver transplant. A share of the T cells may be of graft donor origin. CDR3s include the opening cysteine and the closing phenylalanine or tryptophan. The order of the fields is CDR3 protein, CDR3 DNA, D gene, J gene, clone size, V gene. A D gene is named only where the DNA matches it firmly. Rows may omit the clone size; those that give it use once, few, many or a size class.

CDR3aa: CASTEGRSSNQPQHF; CDR3nt: TGTGCCAGTACGGAGGGGCGATCGAGCAATCAGCCCCAGCATTTT; d_gene: -; j_gene: TRBJ1-5; abundance: -; v_gene: TRBV19
CDR3aa: CASSWPGSQETQYF; CDR3nt: TGCGCCAGCAGCTGGCCCGGGAGCCAAGAGACCCAGTACTTC; d_gene: -; j_gene: TRBJ2-5; abundance: -; v_gene: TRBV5-1
CDR3aa: CASSNSGRANEQFF; CDR3nt: TGTGCTAGCAGCAATAGCGGGAGGGCGAATGAGCAGTTCTTC; d_gene: TRBD2; j_gene: TRBJ2-1; abundance: -; v_gene: TRBV7-7
CDR3aa: CASSPLGTDNEQFF; CDR3nt: TGTGCCAGCTCACCACTCGGGACAGACAATGAGCAGTTCTTC; d_gene: TRBD1; j_gene: TRBJ2-1; abundance: -; v_gene: TRBV18
CDR3aa: CASSLTSGGQETQYF; CDR3nt: TGTGCCAGCAGCCTCACTAGCGGGGGGCAGGAGACCCAGTACTTC; d_gene: TRBD2; j_gene: TRBJ2-5; abundance: few; v_gene: TRBV7-2
CDR3aa: CASSLSGGETQYF; CDR3nt: TGTGCCAGCAGTCTCAGCGGGGGAGAGACCCAGTACTTC; d_gene: TRBD2; j_gene: TRBJ2-5; abundance: -; v_gene: TRBV5-5
CDR3aa: CASSREGPTFYEQYF; CDR3nt: TGCGCCAGCAGCCGCGAGGGCCCGACCTTTTACGAGCAGTACTTC; d_gene: -; j_gene: TRBJ2-7; abundance: -; v_gene: TRBV5-1
CDR3aa: CATSRLRSNSNQPQHF; CDR3nt: TGTGCCACCAGCAGACTTCGATCCAATAGCAATCAGCCCCAGCATTTT; d_gene: -; j_gene: TRBJ1-5; abundance: -; v_gene: TRBV15
CDR3aa: CASTSGDLYYTGELFF; CDR3nt: TGTGCCAGCACTTCGGGAGACTTGTATTACACCGGGGAGCTGTTTTTT; d_gene: -; j_gene: TRBJ2-2; abundance: -; v_gene: TRBV28
CDR3aa: CASSLGDPLNTIYF; CDR3nt: TGTGCCAGCAGCTTAGGGGACCCCCTAAACACCATATATTTT; d_gene: -; j_gene: TRBJ1-3; abundance: -; v_gene: TRBV7-9
CDR3aa: CASSLDYTTNEKLFF; CDR3nt: TGTGCCAGCAGCTTAGATTACACAACTAATGAAAAACTGTTTTTT; d_gene: -; j_gene: TRBJ1-4; abundance: few; v_gene: TRBV7-9
CDR3aa: CASSQEPQGAYGNTIYF; CDR3nt: TGCGCCAGCAGCCAAGAACCACAGGGAGCGTATGGAAACACCATATATTTT; d_gene: -; j_gene: TRBJ1-3; abundance: few; v_gene: TRBV4-1
CDR3aa: CASSEVGGVGTEAFF; CDR3nt: TGTGCCAGCAGTGAAGTGGGGGGCGTGGGGACTGAAGCTTTCTTT; d_gene: -; j_gene: TRBJ1-1; abundance: -; v_gene: TRBV2
CDR3aa: CASSPGGLSSYNEQFF; CDR3nt: TGTGCCAGCAGCCCCGGTGGATTGAGCTCCTACAATGAGCAGTTCTTC; d_gene: -; j_gene: TRBJ2-1; abundance: -; v_gene: TRBV7-9
CDR3aa: CASSGTTGLAGGPPYEQYF; CDR3nt: TGCGCCAGCAGTGGGACCACGGGACTAGCGGGAGGGCCCCCCTACGAGCAGTACTTC; d_gene: TRBD2; j_gene: TRBJ2-7; abundance: -; v_gene: TRBV10-1
CDR3aa: CASSIGGSAYNEQFF; CDR3nt: TGTGCCAGCAGCATCGGGGGCTCCGCCTACAATGAGCAGTTCTTC; d_gene: -; j_gene: TRBJ2-1; abundance: -; v_gene: TRBV13
CDR3aa: CASSDGSPNQPQHF; CDR3nt: TGTGCCAGCAGCGACGGGTCACCCAATCAGCCCCAGCATTTT; d_gene: -; j_gene: TRBJ1-5; abundance: once; v_gene: TRBV27
CDR3aa: CASSYAEGRIGSPLHF; CDR3nt: TGTGCCAGCAGCTACGCTGAGGGGAGAATTGGTTCACCCCTCCACTTT; d_gene: -; j_gene: TRBJ1-6; abundance: -; v_gene: TRBV2
CDR3aa: CASSRDSYSGANVLTF; CDR3nt: TGTGCCAGTAGCCGGGACAGCTACTCTGGGGCCAACGTCCTGACTTTC; d_gene: TRBD1; j_gene: TRBJ2-6; abundance: -; v_gene: TRBV19
CDR3aa: CASHRGDTEAFF; CDR3nt: TGTGCCAGCCACAGGGGGGACACTGAAGCTTTCTTT; d_gene: TRBD1; j_gene: TRBJ1-1; abundance: many; v_gene: TRBV6-6
CDR3aa: CASSLFNPSGPDTQYF; CDR3nt: TGTGCCAGCAGCTTGTTCAACCCTAGCGGGCCAGATACGCAGTATTTT; d_gene: TRBD2; j_gene: TRBJ2-3; abundance: once; v_gene: TRBV5-6
CDR3aa: CASRGQGGLSGEQYF; CDR3nt: TGTGCCAGCAGGGGACAGGGGGGTCTTTCGGGTGAGCAGTACTTC; d_gene: TRBD1; j_gene: TRBJ2-7; abundance: -; v_gene: TRBV7-2
CDR3aa: CASSLGTRGNEQFF; CDR3nt: TGTGCCAGCAGCTTAGGGACTAGAGGCAATGAGCAGTTCTTC; d_gene: TRBD2; j_gene: TRBJ2-1; abundance: -; v_gene: TRBV7-9
CDR3aa: CASSSGGGYTQYF; CDR3nt: TGTGCCAGCAGCTCGGGGGGCGGGTATACGCAGTATTTT; d_gene: -; j_gene: TRBJ2-3; abundance: few; v_gene: TRBV7-2
CDR3aa: CASSGQTATNEKLFF; CDR3nt: TGTGCCAGCTCGGGCCAGACAGCCACTAATGAAAAACTGTTTTTT; d_gene: -; j_gene: TRBJ1-4; abundance: -; v_gene: TRBV18
CDR3aa: CASSTDRGRQAFF; CDR3nt: TGTGCCAGCAGCACCGACAGGGGGCGTCAAGCTTTCTTT; d_gene: TRBD1; j_gene: TRBJ1-1; abundance: -; v_gene: TRBV7-2
CDR3aa: CASSLPRGDRDTQYF; CDR3nt: TGCGCCAGCAGCTTGCCGCGGGGGGACCGGGATACGCAGTATTTT; d_gene: TRBD2; j_gene: TRBJ2-3; abundance: -; v_gene: TRBV5-1
CDR3aa: CASNRDRAYNEQFF; CDR3nt: TGTGCCAGCAACCGGGACCGAGCCTACAATGAGCAGTTCTTC; d_gene: -; j_gene: TRBJ2-1; abundance: once; v_gene: TRBV9
CDR3aa: CASSWGPGGETQYF; CDR3nt: TGTGCCAGCAGCTGGGGACCCGGAGGAGAGACCCAGTACTTC; d_gene: -; j_gene: TRBJ2-5; abundance: -; v_gene: TRBV7-2
CDR3aa: CASSSLQGEQFF; CDR3nt: TGTGCCAGCAGTTCGCTACAGGGTGAGCAGTTCTTC; d_gene: -; j_gene: TRBJ2-1; abundance: once; v_gene: TRBV28
CDR3aa: CASSPPGEGIGAFF; CDR3nt: TGTGCCAGTAGTCCCCCCGGGGAGGGAATTGGAGCTTTCTTT; d_gene: -; j_gene: TRBJ1-1; abundance: -; v_gene: TRBV19
CDR3aa: CASRAGTAYSNQPQHF; CDR3nt: TGTGCCAGTAGGGCTGGGACGGCTTATAGCAATCAGCCCCAGCATTTT; d_gene: -; j_gene: TRBJ1-5; abundance: -; v_gene: TRBV19
CDR3aa: CASSPGLAGETQYF; CDR3nt: TGTGCCAGCAGCCCCGGACTAGCTGGGGAGACCCAGTACTTC; d_gene: TRBD2; j_gene: TRBJ2-5; abundance: -; v_gene: TRBV9
CDR3aa: CASSPWTGARGNQPQHF; CDR3nt: TGTGCCAGCAGCCCATGGACAGGGGCTAGGGGCAATCAGCCCCAGCATTTT; d_gene: TRBD1; j_gene: TRBJ1-5; abundance: -; v_gene: TRBV2
CDR3aa: CAISDPGTGNTEAFF; CDR3nt: TGTGCCATCAGTGATCCTGGGACAGGGAACACTGAAGCTTTCTTT; d_gene: TRBD1; j_gene: TRBJ1-1; abundance: -; v_gene: TRBV10-3
CDR3aa: CASSLRRGGPNEQYF; CDR3nt: TGTGCCAGCAGCTTACGCCGGGGGGGGCCAAACGAGCAGTACTTC; d_gene: TRBD2; j_gene: TRBJ2-7; abundance: -; v_gene: TRBV11-2
CDR3aa: CASRRGRQGALGFEQFF; CDR3nt: TGTGCCAGCAGGCGGGGACGACAGGGGGCTTTGGGTTTTGAGCAGTTCTTC; d_gene: TRBD1; j_gene: TRBJ2-1; abundance: -; v_gene: TRBV28
CDR3aa: CAWVASGHYTGELFF; CDR3nt: TGTGCCTGGGTGGCTAGCGGACATTACACCGGGGAGCTGTTTTTT; d_gene: TRBD2; j_gene: TRBJ2-2; abundance: -; v_gene: TRBV30
CDR3aa: CASSPLRDSNQPQHF; CDR3nt: TGTGCCAGCTCACCACTACGGGATAGCAATCAGCCCCAGCATTTT; d_gene: -; j_gene: TRBJ1-5; abundance: -; v_gene: TRBV18
CDR3aa: CASRPTGTNTEAFF; CDR3nt: TGTGCCAGCAGACCCACAGGGACGAACACTGAAGCTTTCTTT; d_gene: -; j_gene: TRBJ1-1; abundance: -; v_gene: TRBV6-6
CDR3aa: CASATGGPDTQYF; CDR3nt: TGTGCCAGCGCAACAGGGGGCCCAGATACGCAGTATTTT; d_gene: TRBD1; j_gene: TRBJ2-3; abundance: -; v_gene: TRBV9
CDR3aa: CASSPQSSGSFGEQFF; CDR3nt: TGCGCCAGCAGCCCCCAGTCTAGCGGGAGTTTTGGTGAGCAGTTCTTC; d_gene: TRBD2; j_gene: TRBJ2-1; abundance: -; v_gene: TRBV5-1
CDR3aa: CASSLRQSYEQYF; CDR3nt: TGTGCCAGCAGCTTACGACAGTCCTACGAGCAGTACTTC; d_gene: -; j_gene: TRBJ2-7; abundance: -; v_gene: TRBV7-2
CDR3aa: CASSYSGQGWGEQYF; CDR3nt: TGTGCCAGCAGTTACTCGGGACAGGGGTGGGGGGAGCAGTACTTC; d_gene: TRBD1; j_gene: TRBJ2-7; abundance: -; v_gene: TRBV6-6
CDR3aa: CATTQDNQPQHF; CDR3nt: TGTGCCACCACTCAGGACAATCAGCCCCAGCATTTT; d_gene: -; j_gene: TRBJ1-5; abundance: -; v_gene: TRBV27